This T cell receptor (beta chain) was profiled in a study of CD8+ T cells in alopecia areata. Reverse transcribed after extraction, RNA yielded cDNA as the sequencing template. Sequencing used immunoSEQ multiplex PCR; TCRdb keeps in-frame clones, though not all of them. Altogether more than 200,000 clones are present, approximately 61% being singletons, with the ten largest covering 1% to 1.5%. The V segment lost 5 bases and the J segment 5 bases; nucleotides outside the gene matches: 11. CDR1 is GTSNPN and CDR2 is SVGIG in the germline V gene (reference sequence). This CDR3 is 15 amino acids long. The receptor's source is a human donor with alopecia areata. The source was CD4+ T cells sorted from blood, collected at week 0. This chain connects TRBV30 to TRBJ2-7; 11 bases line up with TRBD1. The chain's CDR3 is CAWQSKGQGGNEQYF. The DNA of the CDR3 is TGTGCCTGGCAAAGCAAGGGACAGGGGGGGAACGAGCAGTACTTC. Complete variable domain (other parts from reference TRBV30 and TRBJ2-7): SQTIHQWPATLVQPVGSPLSLECTVEGTSNPNLYWYRQAAGRGLQLLFYSVGIGQISSEVPQNLSASRPQDRQFILSSKKLLLSDSGFYLCAWQSKGQGGNEQYFGPGTRLTVT.